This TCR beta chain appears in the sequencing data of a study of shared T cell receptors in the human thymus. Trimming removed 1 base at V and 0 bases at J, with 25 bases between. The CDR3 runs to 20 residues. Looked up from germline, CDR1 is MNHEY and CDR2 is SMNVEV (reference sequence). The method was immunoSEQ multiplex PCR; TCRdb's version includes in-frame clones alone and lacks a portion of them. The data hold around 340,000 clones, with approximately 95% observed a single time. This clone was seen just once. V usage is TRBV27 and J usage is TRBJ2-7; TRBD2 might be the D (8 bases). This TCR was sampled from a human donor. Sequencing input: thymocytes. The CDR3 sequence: CASSLFWGTVAGRDSYEQYF. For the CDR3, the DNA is TGTGCCAGCAGTTTATTTTGGGGGACAGTCGCCGGGAGGGACTCCTACGAGCAGTACTTC.